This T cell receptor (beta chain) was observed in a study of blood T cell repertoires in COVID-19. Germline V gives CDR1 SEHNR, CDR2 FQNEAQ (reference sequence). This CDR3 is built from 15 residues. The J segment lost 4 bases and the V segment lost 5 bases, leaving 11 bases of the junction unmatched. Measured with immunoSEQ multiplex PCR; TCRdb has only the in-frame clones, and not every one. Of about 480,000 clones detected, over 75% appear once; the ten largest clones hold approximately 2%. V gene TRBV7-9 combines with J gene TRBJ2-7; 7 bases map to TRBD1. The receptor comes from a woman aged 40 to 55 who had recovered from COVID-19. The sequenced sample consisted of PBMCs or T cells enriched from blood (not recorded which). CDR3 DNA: TGTGCCAGCAGCCCCAGCACAGGGGAAGGGTACGAGCAGTACTTC. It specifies CASSPSTGEGYEQYF.